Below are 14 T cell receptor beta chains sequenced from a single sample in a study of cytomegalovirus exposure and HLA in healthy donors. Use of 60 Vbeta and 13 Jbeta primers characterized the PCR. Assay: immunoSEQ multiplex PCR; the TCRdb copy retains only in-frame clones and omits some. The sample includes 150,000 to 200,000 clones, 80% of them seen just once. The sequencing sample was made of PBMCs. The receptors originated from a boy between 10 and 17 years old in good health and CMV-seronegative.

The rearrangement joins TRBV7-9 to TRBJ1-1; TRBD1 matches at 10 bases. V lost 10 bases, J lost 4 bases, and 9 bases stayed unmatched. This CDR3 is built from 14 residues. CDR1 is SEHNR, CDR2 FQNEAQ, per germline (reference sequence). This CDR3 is CAIDGTGDLTEAFF. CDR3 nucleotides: TGTGCCATCGACGGGACAGGGGATCTCACTGAAGCTTTCTTT.

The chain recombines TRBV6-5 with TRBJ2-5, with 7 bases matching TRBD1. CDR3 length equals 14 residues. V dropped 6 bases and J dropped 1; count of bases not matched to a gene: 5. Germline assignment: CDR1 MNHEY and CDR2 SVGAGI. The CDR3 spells CASRPRTGQETQYF. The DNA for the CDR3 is TGTGCCAGCAGGCCTAGGACAGGCCAAGAGACCCAGTACTTC.

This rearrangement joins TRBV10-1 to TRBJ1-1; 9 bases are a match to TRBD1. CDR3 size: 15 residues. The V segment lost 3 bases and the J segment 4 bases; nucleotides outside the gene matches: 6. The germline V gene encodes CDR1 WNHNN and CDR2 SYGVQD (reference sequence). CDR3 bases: TGCGCCAGCAGTGATTCTACAGGGGGCCGCACTGAAGCTTTCTTT. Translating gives CASSDSTGGRTEAFF.

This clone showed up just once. This CDR3 is CASSYSGGRTDTQYF. CDR3 DNA sequence: TGCGCCAGCAGTTATAGCGGGGGCCGCACAGATACGCAGTATTTT. V gene TRBV5-1 combines with J gene TRBJ2-3; 9 nucleotides match TRBD2. After removal of 5 bases from V and 1 base from J, the junction contained 5 bases not matched to a gene. Germline V gene sequence: CDR1 SGHRS, CDR2 YFSETQ. The CDR3 covers 15 residues.

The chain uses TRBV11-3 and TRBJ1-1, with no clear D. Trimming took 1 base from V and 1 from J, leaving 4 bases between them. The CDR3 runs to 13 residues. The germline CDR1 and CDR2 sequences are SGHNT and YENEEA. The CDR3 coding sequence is TGTGCCAGCAGCTTAGTTCAGAACACTGAAGCTTTCTTT. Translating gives CASSLVQNTEAFF.

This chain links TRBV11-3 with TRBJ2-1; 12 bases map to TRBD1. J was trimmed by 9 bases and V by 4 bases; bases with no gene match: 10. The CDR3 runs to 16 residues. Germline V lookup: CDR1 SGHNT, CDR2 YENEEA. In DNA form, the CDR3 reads TGTGCCAGCAGCTGGAGGGGGGGACAGGGGGCGCTTGAGCAGTTCTTC. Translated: CASSWRGGQGALEQFF.

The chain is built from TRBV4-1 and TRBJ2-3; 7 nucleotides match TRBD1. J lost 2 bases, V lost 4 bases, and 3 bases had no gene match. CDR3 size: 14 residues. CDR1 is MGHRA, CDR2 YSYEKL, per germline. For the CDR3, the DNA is TGCGCCAGCAGCCCGGGACAGTACACAGATACGCAGTATTTT. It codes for CASSPGQYTDTQYF.

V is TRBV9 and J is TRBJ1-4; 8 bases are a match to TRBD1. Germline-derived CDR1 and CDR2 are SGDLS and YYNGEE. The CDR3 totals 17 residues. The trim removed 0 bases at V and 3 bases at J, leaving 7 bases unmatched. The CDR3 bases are TGTGCCAGCAGCGTAGGGCCGGCGACAGGGGCTAATGAAAAACTGTTTTTT. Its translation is CASSVGPATGANEKLFF. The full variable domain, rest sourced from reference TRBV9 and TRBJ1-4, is DSGVTQTPKHLITATGQRVTLRCSPRSGDLSVYWYQQSLDQGLQFLIQYYNGEERAKGNILERFSAQQFPDLHSELNLSSLELGDSALYFCASSVGPATGANEKLFFGSGTQLSVL.

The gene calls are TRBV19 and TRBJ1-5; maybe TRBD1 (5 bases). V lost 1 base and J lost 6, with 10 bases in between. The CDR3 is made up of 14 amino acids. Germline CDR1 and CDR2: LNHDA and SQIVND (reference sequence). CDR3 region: CASSIAGGGQPQHF. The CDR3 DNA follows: TGTGCCAGTAGTATAGCGGGGGGTGGTCAGCCCCAGCATTTT. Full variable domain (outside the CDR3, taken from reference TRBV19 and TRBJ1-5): DGGITQSPKYLFRKEGQNVTLSCEQNLNHDAMYWYRQDPGQGLRLIYYSQIVNDFQKGDIAEGYSVSREKKESFPLTVTSAQKNPTAFYLCASSIAGGGQPQHFGDGTRLSIL.

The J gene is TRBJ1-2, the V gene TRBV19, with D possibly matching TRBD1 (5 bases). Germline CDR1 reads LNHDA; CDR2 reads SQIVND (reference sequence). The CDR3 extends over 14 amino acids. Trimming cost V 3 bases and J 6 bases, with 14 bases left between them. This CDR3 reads CASSIPRQMDGYTF. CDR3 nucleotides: TGTGCCAGTAGTATCCCAAGACAGATGGATGGCTACACCTTC.

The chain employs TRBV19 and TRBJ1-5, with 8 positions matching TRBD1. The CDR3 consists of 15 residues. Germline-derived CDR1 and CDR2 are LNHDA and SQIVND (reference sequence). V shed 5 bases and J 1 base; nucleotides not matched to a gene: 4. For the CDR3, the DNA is TGTGCCAGTAGTTCCTCAGGGGGCAGCAATCAGCCCCAGCATTTT. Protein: CASSSSGGSNQPQHF.

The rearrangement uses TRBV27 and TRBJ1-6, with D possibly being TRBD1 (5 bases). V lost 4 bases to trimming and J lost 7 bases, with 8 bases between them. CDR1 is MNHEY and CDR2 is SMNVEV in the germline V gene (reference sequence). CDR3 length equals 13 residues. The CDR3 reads CASSWYRNSPLHF. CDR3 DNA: TGTGCCAGCAGTTGGTACAGGAATTCACCCCTCCACTTT.

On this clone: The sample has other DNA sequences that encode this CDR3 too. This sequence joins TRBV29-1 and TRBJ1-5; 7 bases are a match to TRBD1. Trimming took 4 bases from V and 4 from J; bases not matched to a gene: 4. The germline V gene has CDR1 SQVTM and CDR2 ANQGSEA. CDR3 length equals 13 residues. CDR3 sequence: CSVGTGLNQPQHF. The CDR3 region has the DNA TGCAGCGTTGGGACAGGCCTAAATCAGCCCCAGCATTTT. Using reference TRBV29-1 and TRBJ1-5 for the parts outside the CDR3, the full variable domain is SAVISQKPSRDICQRGTSLTIQCQVDSQVTMMFWYRQQPGQSLTLIATANQGSEATYESGFVIDKFPISRPNLTFSTLTVSNMSPEDSSIYLCSVGTGLNQPQHFGDGTRLSIL.

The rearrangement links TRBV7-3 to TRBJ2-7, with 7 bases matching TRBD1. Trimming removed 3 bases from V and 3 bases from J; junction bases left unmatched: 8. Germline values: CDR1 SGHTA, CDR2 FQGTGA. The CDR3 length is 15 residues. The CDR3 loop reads CASSFSNRGHYEQYF. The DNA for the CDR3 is TGTGCCAGCAGCTTTTCTAACAGGGGACACTACGAGCAGTACTTC. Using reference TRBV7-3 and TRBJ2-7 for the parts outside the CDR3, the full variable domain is GAGVSQTPSNKVTEKGKYVELRCDPISGHTALYWYRQSLGQGPEFLIYFQGTGAADDSGLPNDRFFAVRPEGSVSTLKIQRTERGDSAVYLCASSFSNRGHYEQYFGPGTRLTVT.